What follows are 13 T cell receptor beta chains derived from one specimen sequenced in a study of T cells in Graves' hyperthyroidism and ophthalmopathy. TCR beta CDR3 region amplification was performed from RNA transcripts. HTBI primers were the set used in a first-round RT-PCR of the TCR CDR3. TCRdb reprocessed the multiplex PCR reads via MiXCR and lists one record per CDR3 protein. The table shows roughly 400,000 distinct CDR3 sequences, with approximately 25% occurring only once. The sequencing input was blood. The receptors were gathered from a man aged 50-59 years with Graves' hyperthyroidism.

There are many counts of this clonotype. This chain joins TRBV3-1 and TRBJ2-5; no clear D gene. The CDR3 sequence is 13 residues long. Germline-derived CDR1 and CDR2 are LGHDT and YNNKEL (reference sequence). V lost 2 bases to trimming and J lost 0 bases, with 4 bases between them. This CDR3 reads CASSQMNQETQYF. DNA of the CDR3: TGTGCCAGCAGCCAAATGAACCAAGAGACCCAGTACTTC.

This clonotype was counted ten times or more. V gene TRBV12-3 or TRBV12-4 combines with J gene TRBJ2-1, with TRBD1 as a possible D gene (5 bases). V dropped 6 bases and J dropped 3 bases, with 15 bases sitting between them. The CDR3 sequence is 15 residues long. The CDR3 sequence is CASSQTAPVYNEQFF. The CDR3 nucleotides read TGTGCCAGCAGCCAGACAGCTCCTGTCTACAATGAGCAGTTCTTC.

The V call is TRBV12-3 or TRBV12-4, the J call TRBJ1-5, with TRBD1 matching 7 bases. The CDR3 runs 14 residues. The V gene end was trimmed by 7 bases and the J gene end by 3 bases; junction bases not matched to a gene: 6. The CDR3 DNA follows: TGTGCCAGCAATCCACAGGGGTACAATCAGCCCCAGCATTTT. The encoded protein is CASNPQGYNQPQHF.

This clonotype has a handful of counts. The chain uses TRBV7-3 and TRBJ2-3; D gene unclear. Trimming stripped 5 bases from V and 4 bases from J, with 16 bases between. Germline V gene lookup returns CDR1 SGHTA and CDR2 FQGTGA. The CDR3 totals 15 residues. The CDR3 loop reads CASSPFPGAADTQYF. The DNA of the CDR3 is TGTGCCAGCAGCCCCTTCCCGGGCGCCGCAGATACGCAGTATTTT.

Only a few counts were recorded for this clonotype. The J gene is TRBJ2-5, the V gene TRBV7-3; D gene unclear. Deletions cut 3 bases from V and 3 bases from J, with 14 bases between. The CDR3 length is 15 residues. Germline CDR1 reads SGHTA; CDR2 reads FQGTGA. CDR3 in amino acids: CASSFGQAAKETQYF. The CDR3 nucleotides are TGTGCCAGCAGCTTCGGCCAGGCGGCAAAAGAGACCCAGTACTTC. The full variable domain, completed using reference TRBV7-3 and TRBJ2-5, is GAGVSQTPSNKVTEKGKYVELRCDPISGHTALYWYRQSLGQGPEFLIYFQGTGAADDSGLPNDRFFAVRPEGSVSTLKIQRTERGDSAVYLCASSFGQAAKETQYFGPGTRLLVL.

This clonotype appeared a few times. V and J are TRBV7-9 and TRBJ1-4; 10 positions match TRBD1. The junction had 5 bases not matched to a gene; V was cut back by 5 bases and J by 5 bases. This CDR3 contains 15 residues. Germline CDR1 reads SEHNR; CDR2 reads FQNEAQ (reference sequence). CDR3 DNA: TGTGCCAGCAGCCACGGACAGGGGGAGAATGAAAAACTGTTTTTT. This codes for CASSHGQGENEKLFF. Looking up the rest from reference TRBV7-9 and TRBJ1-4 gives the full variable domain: DTGVSQNPRHKITKRGQNVTFRCDPISEHNRLYWYRQTLGQGPEFLTYFQNEAQLEKSRLLSDRFSAERPKGSFSTLEIQRTEQGDSAMYLCASSHGQGENEKLFFGSGTQLSVL.

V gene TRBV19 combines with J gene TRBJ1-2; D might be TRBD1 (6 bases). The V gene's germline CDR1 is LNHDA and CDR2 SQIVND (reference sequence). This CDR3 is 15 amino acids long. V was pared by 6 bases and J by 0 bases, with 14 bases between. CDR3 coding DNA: TGTGCCAGTAGAGCTACAGGGACCACTAACTATGGCTACACCTTC. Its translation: CASRATGTTNYGYTF.

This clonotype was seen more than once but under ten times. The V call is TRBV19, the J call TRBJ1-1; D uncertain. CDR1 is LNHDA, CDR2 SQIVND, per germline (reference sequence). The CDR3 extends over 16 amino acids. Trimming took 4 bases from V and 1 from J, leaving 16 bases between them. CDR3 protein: CASSTSPGWGNTEAFF. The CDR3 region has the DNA TGTGCCAGTAGTACCTCACCGGGCTGGGGGAACACTGAAGCTTTCTTT.

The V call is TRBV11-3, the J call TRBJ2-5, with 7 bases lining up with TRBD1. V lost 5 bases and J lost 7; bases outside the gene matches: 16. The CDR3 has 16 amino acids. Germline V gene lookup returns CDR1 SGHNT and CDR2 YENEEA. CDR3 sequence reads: CASSTMHRGDQGTQYF. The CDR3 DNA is TGTGCCAGCAGCACAATGCACAGGGGTGATCAGGGGACCCAGTACTTC.

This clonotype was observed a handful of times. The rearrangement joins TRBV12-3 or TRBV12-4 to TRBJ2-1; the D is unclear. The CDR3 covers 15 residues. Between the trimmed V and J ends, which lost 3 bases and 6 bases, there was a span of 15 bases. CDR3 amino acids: CASSFGQDPLNEQFF. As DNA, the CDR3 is TGTGCCAGCAGTTTTGGGCAGGACCCCCTCAATGAGCAGTTCTTC.

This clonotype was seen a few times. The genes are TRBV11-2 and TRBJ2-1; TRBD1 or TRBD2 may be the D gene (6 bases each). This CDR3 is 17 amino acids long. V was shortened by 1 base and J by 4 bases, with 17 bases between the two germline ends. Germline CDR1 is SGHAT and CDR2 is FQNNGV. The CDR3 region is CASSLVMRGEEYNEQFF. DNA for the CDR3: TGTGCCAGCAGCTTAGTGATGAGGGGGGAGGAGTACAATGAGCAGTTCTTC.

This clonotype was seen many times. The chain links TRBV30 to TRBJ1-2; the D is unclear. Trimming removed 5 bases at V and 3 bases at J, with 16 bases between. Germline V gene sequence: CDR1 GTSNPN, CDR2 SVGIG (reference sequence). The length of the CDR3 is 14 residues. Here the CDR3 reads CAWGDGTIYYGYTF. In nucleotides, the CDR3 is TGTGCCTGGGGTGACGGAACGATTTACTATGGCTACACCTTC. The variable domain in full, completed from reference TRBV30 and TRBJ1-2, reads SQTIHQWPATLVQPVGSPLSLECTVEGTSNPNLYWYRQAAGRGLQLLFYSVGIGQISSEVPQNLSASRPQDRQFILSSKKLLLSDSGFYLCAWGDGTIYYGYTFGSGTRLTVV.

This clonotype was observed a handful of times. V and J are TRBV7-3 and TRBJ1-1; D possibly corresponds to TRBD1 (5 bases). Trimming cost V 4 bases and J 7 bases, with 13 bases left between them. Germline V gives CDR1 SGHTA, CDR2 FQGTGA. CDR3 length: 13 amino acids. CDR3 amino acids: CASSSGLKGEAFF. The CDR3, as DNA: TGTGCCAGCAGCTCGGGACTGAAGGGTGAAGCTTTCTTT.